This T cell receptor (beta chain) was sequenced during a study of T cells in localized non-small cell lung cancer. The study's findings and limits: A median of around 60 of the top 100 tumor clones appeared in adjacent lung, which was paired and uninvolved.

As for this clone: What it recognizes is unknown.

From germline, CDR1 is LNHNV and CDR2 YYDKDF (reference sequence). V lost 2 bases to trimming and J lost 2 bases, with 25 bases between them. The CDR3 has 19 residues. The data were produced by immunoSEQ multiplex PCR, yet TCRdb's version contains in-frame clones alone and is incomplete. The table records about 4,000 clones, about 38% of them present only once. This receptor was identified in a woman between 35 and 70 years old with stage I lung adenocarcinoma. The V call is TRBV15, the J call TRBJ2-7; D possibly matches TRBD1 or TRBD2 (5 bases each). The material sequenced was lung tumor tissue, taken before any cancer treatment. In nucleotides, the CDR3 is TGTGCCACCAGCAGACCTCTTACGCTCGGGGCCCCCCGGGCCTACGAGCAGTACTTC. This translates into CATSRPLTLGAPRAYEQYF.